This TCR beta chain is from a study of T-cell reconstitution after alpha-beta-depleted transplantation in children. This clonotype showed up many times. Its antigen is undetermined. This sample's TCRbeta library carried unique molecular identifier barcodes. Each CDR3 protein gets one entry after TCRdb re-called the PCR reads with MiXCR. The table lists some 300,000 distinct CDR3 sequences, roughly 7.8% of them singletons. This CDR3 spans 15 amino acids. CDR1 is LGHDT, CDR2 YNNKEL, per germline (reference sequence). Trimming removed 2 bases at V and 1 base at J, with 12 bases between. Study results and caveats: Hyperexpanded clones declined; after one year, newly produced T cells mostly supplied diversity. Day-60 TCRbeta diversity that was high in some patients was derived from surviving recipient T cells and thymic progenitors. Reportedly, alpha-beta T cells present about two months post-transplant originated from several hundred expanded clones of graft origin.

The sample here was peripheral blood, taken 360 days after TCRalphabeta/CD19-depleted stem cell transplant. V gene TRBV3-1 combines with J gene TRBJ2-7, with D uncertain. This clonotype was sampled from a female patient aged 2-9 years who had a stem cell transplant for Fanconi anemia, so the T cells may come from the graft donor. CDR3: CASSQSKDVSYEQYF. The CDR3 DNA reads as TGTGCCAGCAGCCAAAGCAAGGACGTTTCCTACGAGCAGTACTTC.